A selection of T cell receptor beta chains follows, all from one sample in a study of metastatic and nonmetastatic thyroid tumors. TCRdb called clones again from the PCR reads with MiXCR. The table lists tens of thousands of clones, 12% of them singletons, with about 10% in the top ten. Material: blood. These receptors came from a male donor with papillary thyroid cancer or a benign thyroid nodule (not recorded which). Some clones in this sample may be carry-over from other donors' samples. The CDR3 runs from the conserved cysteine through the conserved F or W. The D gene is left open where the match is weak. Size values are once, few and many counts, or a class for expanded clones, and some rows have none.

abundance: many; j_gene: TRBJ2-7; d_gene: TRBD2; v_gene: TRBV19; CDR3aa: CASSNLAGGPGSYEQYF; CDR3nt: TGTGCCAGTAGCAATCTAGCGGGAGGGCCTGGGTCCTACGAGCAGTACTTC
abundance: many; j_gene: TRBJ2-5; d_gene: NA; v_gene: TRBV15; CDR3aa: CATSRDVGRETQYF; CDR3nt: TGTGCCACCAGCAGAGATGTGGGCCGGGAGACCCAGTACTTC
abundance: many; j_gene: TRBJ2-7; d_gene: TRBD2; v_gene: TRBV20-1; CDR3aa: CSALPTSGGRYEQYF; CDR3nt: TGCAGTGCTCTTCCTACTAGCGGGGGAAGGTACGAGCAGTACTTC
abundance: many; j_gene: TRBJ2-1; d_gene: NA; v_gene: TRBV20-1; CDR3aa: CSAYPSGGAYNEQFF; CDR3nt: TGCAGTGCTTATCCGAGTGGCGGGGCCTACAATGAGCAGTTCTTC
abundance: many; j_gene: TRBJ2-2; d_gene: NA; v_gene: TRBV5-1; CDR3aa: CASSLSQSGANTGELFF; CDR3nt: TGCGCCAGCAGCTTGTCTCAATCAGGAGCGAACACCGGGGAGCTGTTTTTT
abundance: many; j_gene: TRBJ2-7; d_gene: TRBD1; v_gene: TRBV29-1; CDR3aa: CSAQGAANEQYF; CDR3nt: TGCAGCGCACAGGGGGCGGCCAACGAGCAGTACTTC
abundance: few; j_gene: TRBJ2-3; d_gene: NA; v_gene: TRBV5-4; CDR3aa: CASWGNSTDTQYF; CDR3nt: TGTGCGTCGTGGGGGAATAGCACAGATACGCAGTATTTT
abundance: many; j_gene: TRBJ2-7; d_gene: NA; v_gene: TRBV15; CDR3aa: CATSRDRGSMGDEQYF; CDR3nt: TGTGCCACCAGCAGAGATCGTGGCAGCATGGGGGACGAGCAGTACTTC
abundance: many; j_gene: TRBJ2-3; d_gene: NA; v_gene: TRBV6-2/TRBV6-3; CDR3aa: CASTAQGGFGDTQYF; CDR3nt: TGTGCCAGCACCGCTCAAGGGGGATTTGGAGATACGCAGTATTTT
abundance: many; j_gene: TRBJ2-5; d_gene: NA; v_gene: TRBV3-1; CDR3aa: CASSQLGSGETQYF; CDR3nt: TGTGCCAGCAGCCAACTCGGGTCCGGAGAGACCCAGTACTTC
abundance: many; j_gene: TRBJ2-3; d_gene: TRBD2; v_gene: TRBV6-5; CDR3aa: CASSYRASGSADTQYF; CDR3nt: TGTGCCAGCAGTTACAGGGCTAGCGGGAGCGCAGATACGCAGTATTTT
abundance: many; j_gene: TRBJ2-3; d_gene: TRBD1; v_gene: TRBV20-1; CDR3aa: CSAPGQGVDTQYF; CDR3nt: TGCAGTGCCCCGGGACAGGGAGTAGATACGCAGTATTTT
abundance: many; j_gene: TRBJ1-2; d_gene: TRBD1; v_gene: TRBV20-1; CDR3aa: CSARTGTGEGYTF; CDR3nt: TGCAGTGCTAGAACCGGGACAGGAGAAGGCTACACCTTC
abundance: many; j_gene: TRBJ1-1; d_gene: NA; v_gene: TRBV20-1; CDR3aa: CSAPINEDTEAFF; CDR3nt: TGCAGTGCCCCGATCAACGAGGACACTGAAGCTTTCTTT
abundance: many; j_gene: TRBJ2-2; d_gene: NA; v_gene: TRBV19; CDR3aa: CASCEGTRNTGELFF; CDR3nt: TGTGCCAGTTGTGAGGGGACTCGAAACACCGGGGAGCTGTTTTTT
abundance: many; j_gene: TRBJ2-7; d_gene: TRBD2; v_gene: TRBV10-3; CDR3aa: CATRREAYEQYF; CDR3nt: TGTGCCACCAGACGGGAGGCCTACGAGCAGTACTTC
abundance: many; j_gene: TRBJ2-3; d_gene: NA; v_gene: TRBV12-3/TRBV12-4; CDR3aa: CASTLVGPPGTQYF; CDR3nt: TGTGCCAGCACCCTGGTAGGCCCGCCGGGTACGCAGTATTTT
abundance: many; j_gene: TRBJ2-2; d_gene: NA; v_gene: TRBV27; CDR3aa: CASSLYGGGGLNTGELFF; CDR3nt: TGTGCCAGCAGTTTATACGGAGGAGGGGGATTGAACACCGGGGAGCTGTTTTTT
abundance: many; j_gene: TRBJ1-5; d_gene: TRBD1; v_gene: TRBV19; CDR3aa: CASSWGQNQPQHF; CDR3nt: TGTGCCAGTAGTTGGGGACAGAATCAGCCCCAGCATTTT
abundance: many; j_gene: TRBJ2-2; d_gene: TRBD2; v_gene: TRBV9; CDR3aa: CASSHSTSGRGSGELFF; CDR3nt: TGTGCCAGCAGTCACTCCACTAGCGGGAGGGGGTCCGGGGAGCTGTTTTTT
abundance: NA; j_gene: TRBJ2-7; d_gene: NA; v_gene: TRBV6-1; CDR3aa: CASSRPAASVENYEQYF; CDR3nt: TGTGCCAGCAGCCGTCCGGCCGCTAGTGTAGAAAACTACGAGCAGTACTTC
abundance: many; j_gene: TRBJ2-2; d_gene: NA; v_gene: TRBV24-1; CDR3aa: CATSDAGAAGELFF; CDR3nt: TGTGCCACCAGTGATGCGGGGGCAGCCGGGGAGCTGTTTTTT
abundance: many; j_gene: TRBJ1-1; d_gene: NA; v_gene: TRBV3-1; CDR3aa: CASSQESNSEAFF; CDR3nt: TGTGCCAGCAGCCAAGAATCAAATTCTGAAGCTTTCTTT
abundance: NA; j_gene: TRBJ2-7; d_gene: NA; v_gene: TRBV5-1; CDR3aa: CASSLAQGTLTYEQYF; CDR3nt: TGCGCCAGCAGCTTGGCCCAGGGGACTTTGACCTACGAGCAGTACTTC
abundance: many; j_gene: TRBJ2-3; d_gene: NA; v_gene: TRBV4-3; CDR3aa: CASSQDHSGTDTQYF; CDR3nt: TGCGCCAGCAGCCAAGATCATTCGGGGACAGATACGCAGTATTTT
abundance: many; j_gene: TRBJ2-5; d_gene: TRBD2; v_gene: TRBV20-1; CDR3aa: CSARDQRASGSRETQYF; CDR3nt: TGCAGTGCTAGAGATCAAAGGGCTAGCGGGAGTCGGGAGACCCAGTACTTC
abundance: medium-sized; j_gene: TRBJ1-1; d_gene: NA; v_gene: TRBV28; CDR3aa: CASSPRRTEAFF; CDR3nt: TGTGCCAGCAGTCCGAGGCGGACTGAAGCTTTCTTT
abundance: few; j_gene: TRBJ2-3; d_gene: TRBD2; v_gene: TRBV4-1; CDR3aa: CASSQVPGLAGTDTQYF; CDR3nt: TGCGCCAGCAGCCAAGTCCCGGGACTAGCGGGAACAGATACGCAGTATTTT
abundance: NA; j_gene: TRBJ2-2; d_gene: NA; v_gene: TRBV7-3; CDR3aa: CASSLRDGTPELFF; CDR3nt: TGTGCCAGCAGCTTACGGGACGGCACGCCGGAGCTGTTTTTT
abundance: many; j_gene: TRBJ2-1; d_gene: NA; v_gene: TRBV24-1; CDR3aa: CATSDWAANEQFF; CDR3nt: TGTGCCACCAGTGATTGGGCAGCCAATGAGCAGTTCTTC
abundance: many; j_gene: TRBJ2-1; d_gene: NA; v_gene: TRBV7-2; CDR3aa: CASSSSKVEQFF; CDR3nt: TGTGCCAGCAGCTCTAGTAAGGTTGAGCAGTTCTTC
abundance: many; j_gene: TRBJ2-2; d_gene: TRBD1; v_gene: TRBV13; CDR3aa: CASTPRDRRGGELFF; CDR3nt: TGTGCCAGCACCCCTCGGGACAGGCGGGGTGGGGAGCTGTTTTTT
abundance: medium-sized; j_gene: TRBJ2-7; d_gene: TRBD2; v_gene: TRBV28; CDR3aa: CASRLAGGPYEQYF; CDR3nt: TGTGCCAGCAGATTAGCGGGAGGGCCCTACGAGCAGTACTTC
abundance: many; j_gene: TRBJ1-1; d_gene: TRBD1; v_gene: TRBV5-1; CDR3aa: CASRTGTGSTEAFF; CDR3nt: TGCGCCAGCAGAACCGGGACAGGGTCCACTGAAGCTTTCTTT
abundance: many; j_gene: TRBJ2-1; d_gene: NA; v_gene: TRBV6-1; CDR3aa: CASRNRDYNEQFF; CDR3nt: TGTGCCAGCAGGAACAGGGATTACAATGAGCAGTTCTTC
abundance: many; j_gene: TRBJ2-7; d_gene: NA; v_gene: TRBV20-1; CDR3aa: CSARTGGAYEQYF; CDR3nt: TGCAGTGCTCGGACAGGAGGGGCCTACGAGCAGTACTTC
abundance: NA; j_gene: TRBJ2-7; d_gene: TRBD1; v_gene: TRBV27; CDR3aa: CASILVGQGYEQYF; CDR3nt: TGTGCCAGCATCCTAGTGGGACAGGGCTACGAGCAGTACTTC
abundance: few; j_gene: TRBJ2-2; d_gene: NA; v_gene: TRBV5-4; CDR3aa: CASRIQGSGELFF; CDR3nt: TGTGCCAGCAGAATCCAGGGTAGCGGGGAGCTGTTTTTT
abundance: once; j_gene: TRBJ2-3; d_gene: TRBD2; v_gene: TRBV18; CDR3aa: CASSPRLAGTDTQYF; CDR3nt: TGTGCCAGCTCACCACGACTAGCGGGCACAGATACGCAGTATTTT
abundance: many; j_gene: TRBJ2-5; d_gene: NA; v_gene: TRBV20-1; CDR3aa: CSARAGRMETQYF; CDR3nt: TGCAGTGCTAGAGCGGGCAGAATGGAGACCCAGTACTTC
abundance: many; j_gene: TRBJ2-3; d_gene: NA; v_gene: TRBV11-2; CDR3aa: CASSLRAQGSRTDTQYF; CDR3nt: TGTGCCAGCAGCTTAAGAGCACAGGGCAGTCGCACAGATACGCAGTATTTT
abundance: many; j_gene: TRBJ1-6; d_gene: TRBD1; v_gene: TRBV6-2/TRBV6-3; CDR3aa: CASSPGWRGQGSPLHF; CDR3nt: TGTGCCAGCAGTCCCGGTTGGAGGGGGCAAGGTTCACCCCTCCACTTT
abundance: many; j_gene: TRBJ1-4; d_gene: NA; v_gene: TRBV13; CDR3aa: CASSLGPRAEKLFF; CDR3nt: TGTGCCAGCAGCTTAGGCCCCAGGGCCGAAAAACTGTTTTTT
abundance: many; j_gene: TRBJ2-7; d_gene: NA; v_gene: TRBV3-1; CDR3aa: CASSQIGGKGEQYF; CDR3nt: TGTGCCAGCAGCCAAATAGGGGGTAAAGGCGAGCAGTACTTC
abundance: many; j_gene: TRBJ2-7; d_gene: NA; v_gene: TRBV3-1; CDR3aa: CASSLTEGEQYF; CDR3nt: TGTGCCAGCAGCCTCACGGAGGGCGAGCAGTACTTC
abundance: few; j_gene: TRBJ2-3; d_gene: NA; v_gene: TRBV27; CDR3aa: CASRADGFETDTQYF; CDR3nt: TGTGCCAGCAGGGCGGACGGGTTCGAAACAGATACGCAGTATTTT
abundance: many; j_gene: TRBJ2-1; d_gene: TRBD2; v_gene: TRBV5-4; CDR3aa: CASSIAGGNNEQFF; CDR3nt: TGTGCCAGCAGTATAGCGGGAGGGAACAATGAGCAGTTCTTC
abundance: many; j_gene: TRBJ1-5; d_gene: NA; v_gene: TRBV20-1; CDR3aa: CSALAGNQPQHF; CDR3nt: TGCAGTGCCCTTGCGGGGAATCAGCCCCAGCATTTT
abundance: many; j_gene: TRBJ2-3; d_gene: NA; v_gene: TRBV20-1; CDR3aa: CSARDGGQGTDTQYF; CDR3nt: TGCAGTGCTAGAGATGGAGGGCAAGGCACAGATACGCAGTATTTT
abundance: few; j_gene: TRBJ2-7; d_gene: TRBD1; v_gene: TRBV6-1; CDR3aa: CASSPGTGGAEQYF; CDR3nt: TGTGCCAGCAGCCCCGGGACAGGGGGCGCCGAGCAGTACTTC
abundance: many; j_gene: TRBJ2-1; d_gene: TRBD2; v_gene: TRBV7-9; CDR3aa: CASSPGTSGTYNEQFF; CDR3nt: TGTGCCAGCAGCCCTGGGACTAGCGGGACCTACAATGAGCAGTTCTTC
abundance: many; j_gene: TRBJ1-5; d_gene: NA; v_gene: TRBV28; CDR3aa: CAISRGSDQPQHF; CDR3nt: TGTGCCATCTCGCGGGGGTCTGATCAGCCCCAGCATTTT
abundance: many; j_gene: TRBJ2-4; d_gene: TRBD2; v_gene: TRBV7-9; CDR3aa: CASTSSGRGGLAKNIQYF; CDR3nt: TGTGCCAGCACTTCTAGCGGGAGGGGTGGGCTAGCCAAAAACATTCAGTACTTC
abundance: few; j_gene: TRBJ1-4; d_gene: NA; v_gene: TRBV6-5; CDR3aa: CASNYLGFATNEKLFF; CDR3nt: TGTGCCAGCAATTACCTCGGGTTTGCAACTAATGAAAAACTGTTTTTT